The entry below describes one T cell receptor (beta chain). What it binds is not known. This entry is derived from a study of cytomegalovirus exposure and HLA in healthy donors. Study-wide results and caveats: In presence/absence analyses, roughly uniform sequencing depth across donors was assumed. Upon later analysis, HLA-associated TCR beta chains proved more clonally expanded than other, equally common chains.

The PCR used 60 Vbeta and 13 Jbeta primers. Data came from immunoSEQ multiplex PCR; TCRdb stores just in-frame clones and leaves some out. The table lists approximately 120,000 clones, around 75% of them singletons. CDR1 and CDR2 (germline): SGDLS, YYNGEE. J was trimmed by 9 bases and V by 0 bases; bases with no gene match: 11. The CDR3 is 16 amino acids. The chain recombines TRBV9 with TRBJ2-2; TRBD1 matches at 7 bases. This sequence originates from a man aged 55-75 years in good health and CMV-seropositive. The sequencing input was PBMCs. The CDR3 sequence: CASSVAGATGRRELFF. As DNA, the CDR3 is TGTGCCAGCAGCGTAGCTGGGGCGACAGGGAGAAGGGAGCTGTTTTTT. Full variable domain (rest looked up from reference TRBV9 and TRBJ2-2): DSGVTQTPKHLITATGQRVTLRCSPRSGDLSVYWYQQSLDQGLQFLIQYYNGEERAKGNILERFSAQQFPDLHSELNLSSLELGDSALYFCASSVAGATGRRELFFGEGSRLTVL.